Listed here are 14 T cell receptor beta chains from one sample, sequenced in a study of PD-L1 blockade in urothelial cancer. Libraries were prepared by immunoSEQ multiplex PCR; TCRdb keeps only in-frame clonotypes and omits some of them. The sample yields approximately 65,000 clones, about 89% seen once. The sequencing used PBMCs, collected around atezolizumab (anti-PD-L1) treatment. The source is a man in his sixties with urothelial cancer.

V and J are TRBV30 and TRBJ1-6, with D perhaps matching TRBD1 (5 bases). The germline CDR1 and CDR2 sequences are GTSNPN and SVGIG (reference sequence). The V and J ends lost 4 bases and 8 bases respectively, with 15 bases between them. The CDR3 sequence is 14 residues long. The DNA of the CDR3 is TGTGCCTGGACCCTGCCGGGGACTTATTCACCCCTCCACTTT. It encodes CAWTLPGTYSPLHF.

The CDR3 DNA is TGTGCCAGCAGCGTAGCGGGACAGGGCTATGGCTACACCTTC. Protein sequence: CASSVAGQGYGYTF. The rearrangement joins TRBV9 to TRBJ1-2, with TRBD1 identical over 9 bases. V trimming: 0 bases; J trimming: 4 bases; junction bases outside the gene matches: 1. Germline-derived CDR1 and CDR2 are SGDLS and YYNGEE. The CDR3 sequence is 14 residues long.

The chain carries TRBV5-6 and TRBJ2-5; D unresolved. The CDR3 has 13 residues. Germline V gene data show CDR1 as SGHDT and CDR2 as YYEEEE. The V end lost 0 bases, the J end lost 2 bases, and 5 bases lay between the germline ends. The CDR3 coding sequence is TGTGCCAGCAGCTTGGGCTATCAAGAGACCCAGTACTTC. Translated: CASSLGYQETQYF.

This chain links TRBV5-1 with TRBJ2-7, with TRBD1 matching over 9 bases. The V gene's germline CDR1 is SGHRS and CDR2 YFSETQ. The length of the CDR3 is 14 residues. With V trimmed by 2 bases and J by 1 base, 1 base remained unmatched. The CDR3 DNA is TGCGCCAGCAGCTTCGGGACAGGGTCCTACGAGCAGTACTTC. Its translation is CASSFGTGSYEQYF.

The chain combines TRBV10-2 with TRBJ1-6; D is unresolved. CDR3 length: 13 amino acids. From germline, CDR1 is WSHSY and CDR2 SAAADI. Deletions cut 6 bases from V and 3 bases from J, with 6 bases between. The CDR3 protein is CASRPGYNSPLHF. The CDR3 DNA sequence: TGCGCCAGCAGACCGGGCTATAATTCACCCCTCCACTTT.

The CDR3 DNA follows: TGCAGCGTTGAGACCGGGACAGGGGACTACGAGCAGTACTTC. It yields the protein CSVETGTGDYEQYF. This sequence joins TRBV29-1 and TRBJ2-7; TRBD1 matches 10 bases. The CDR3 runs to 14 residues. Germline assignment: CDR1 SQVTM and CDR2 ANQGSEA. J was trimmed by 3 bases and V by 3 bases; bases with no gene match: 5.

The chain couples TRBV6-5 to TRBJ2-3; maybe TRBD2 (5 bases). This CDR3 contains 14 residues. The V gene lost 6 bases and the J gene lost 3 bases, with 13 bases spanning the gap. Germline V gene lookup returns CDR1 MNHEY and CDR2 SVGAGI. This chain's CDR3 is CASSSDWRTDTQYF. For the CDR3, the DNA is TGTGCCAGCAGCTCCGACTGGAGGACAGATACGCAGTATTTT.

This chain joins TRBV6-5 and TRBJ2-5; 11 nucleotides align to TRBD1. The J segment lost 3 bases and the V segment lost 5 bases, leaving 5 bases of the junction unmatched. Looked up from germline, CDR1 is MNHEY and CDR2 is SVGAGI. CDR3 size: 15 residues. In DNA form, the CDR3 reads TGTGCCAGCAGTACGGGGACAGGGGGGGAAGAGACCCAGTACTTC. Its protein is CASSTGTGGEETQYF.

The chain is built from TRBV6-5 and TRBJ2-1, with a weak D call TRBD1 (5 bases). This CDR3 is 11 amino acids long. Germline V gene data show CDR1 as MNHEY and CDR2 as SVGAGI. The ends were cut back, 6 bases at V and 15 bases at J, with 15 bases in the middle. CDR3 nucleotides: TGTGCCAGCAGCCGCCAGGGTCTTCTGTTCTTC. It specifies CASSRQGLLFF.

The rearrangement uses TRBV5-1 and TRBJ2-7, with a weak D call TRBD1 (6 bases). Trimming pared 2 bases from V and 1 base from J, leaving 7 bases between. This CDR3 has 13 residues. The germline CDR1 and CDR2 sequences are SGHRS and YFSETQ. CDR3 DNA: TGCGCCAGCAGCTTCCAGGGGTCCTACGAGCAGTACTTC. Encoded protein: CASSFQGSYEQYF.

The chain combines TRBV7-8 with TRBJ2-7, with a tentative D call TRBD1 (5 bases). This CDR3 region has 12 residues. Germline lookup yields CDR1 SGHVS and CDR2 FQNEAQ. The V end was cut by 5 bases, the J end by 2 bases, with 7 bases between. CDR3 residues: CASSKTAYEQYF. The DNA for the CDR3 is TGTGCCAGCAGCAAGACAGCCTACGAGCAGTACTTC.

This sequence joins TRBV14 and TRBJ2-7; a weak D match, TRBD1 (6 bases). The germline V and J ends were trimmed by 5 bases and 1 base, with 24 bases remaining between them. The germline CDR1 and CDR2 sequences are SGHDN and FVKESK. This CDR3 is built from 18 residues. The CDR3 sequence: CASSIVGIFGQPSYEQYF. CDR3 DNA: TGTGCCAGCAGCATCGTTGGGATCTTTGGACAGCCTTCCTACGAGCAGTACTTC.

The rearrangement links TRBV7-3 to TRBJ1-4, with a tentative D call TRBD1 (5 bases). CDR3 length: 15 amino acids. CDR1 and CDR2 (germline): SGHTA, FQGTGA. Trimming removed 1 base from V and 7 bases from J, with 13 bases in between. The DNA of the CDR3 is TGTGCCAGCAGCTTAAGGGGGGGAAGGGGTGAAAAACTGTTTTTT. This sequence encodes CASSLRGGRGEKLFF.

The chain joins TRBV7-3 to TRBJ2-2, with TRBD2 identical over 7 bases. The CDR3 loop spans 15 amino acids. The junction had 1 base not matched to a gene; V was cut back by 2 bases and J by 1 base. The germline CDR1 and CDR2 sequences are SGHTA and FQGTGA. CDR3 loop: CASSLVAGNTGELFF. CDR3 in DNA: TGTGCCAGCAGCTTAGTAGCGGGGAACACCGGGGAGCTGTTTTTT.